These 28 T cell receptor beta chains came from one sample sequenced in a study of CD8 T cells in ankylosing spondylitis. Study-level results: A TCR beta motif of 8 or 9 highly homologous variants appeared characteristic of ankylosing spondylitis blood.

TCRdb reanalysed the 5' RACE reads using MiXCR and keeps one entry per CDR3 protein. The sample shows around 490,000 distinct CDR3 sequences, about 5.7% of them seen only once. Their recognized antigens are unknown. The sequenced sample consisted of blood, either unsorted or a sorted T cell fraction (not recorded which). The receptors here all came from a male donor with ankylosing spondylitis.

This clonotype showed up many times. The rearrangement uses TRBV4-1 and TRBJ1-1; no clear D. V was shortened by 2 bases and J by 11 bases, with 18 bases between the two germline ends. Per the germline V gene, CDR1 is MGHRA and CDR2 is YSYEKL. This CDR3 has 14 residues. The CDR3 DNA follows: TGCGCCAGCAGCCAAATCCCTGGGCTCGCCGTGGCTTTCTTT. As protein: CASSQIPGLAVAFF.

This clonotype was seen once. This may be a read error: a much more frequent sequence differs by one nucleotide. The rearrangement uses TRBV28 and TRBJ1-5; D unresolved. Between the trimmed V and J ends, which lost 2 bases and 5 bases, there was a span of 10 bases. Germline CDR1 MDHEN, CDR2 SYDVKM. This CDR3 has 14 residues. Here the CDR3 DNA reads TGTGCCAGCAGTTTACGCACAAATTATCAGCCCCAGCATTTT. It encodes CASSLRTNYQPQHF.

The chain carries TRBV20-1 and TRBJ2-2, with TRBD2 matching 9 bases. The germline CDR1 and CDR2 sequences are DFQATT and SNEGSKA (reference sequence). This CDR3 spans 14 amino acids. V gave up 8 bases and J gave up 5 bases; unmatched junction bases: 9. The CDR3 DNA reads as TGCAGTACCAGCATAGCGGGAGATACCGGGGAGCTGTTTTTT. This codes for CSTSIAGDTGELFF.

This clonotype has a count of ten or more. The rearrangement links TRBV7-2 to TRBJ2-2, with 7 bases matching TRBD2. Trimming took 0 bases from V and 2 from J; bases not matched to a gene: 6. Germline V CDR1 and CDR2: SGHTA, FQGNSA. The CDR3 has 17 amino acids. The CDR3 loop reads CASSLAGGLQNTGELFF. In DNA form, the CDR3 reads TGTGCCAGCAGCTTAGCGGGGGGACTACAAAACACCGGGGAGCTGTTTTTT.

This clonotype was observed many times. The rearrangement uses TRBV4-3 and TRBJ2-7; maybe TRBD2 (6 bases). Germline CDR1 and CDR2: LGHNA and YSLEER. V dropped 5 bases and J dropped 0 bases, with 14 bases sitting between them. The CDR3 contains 15 residues. The DNA for the CDR3 is TGCGCCAGCAGCAAGGGTGGGGGGAGCTCCTACGAGCAGTACTTC. Translation: CASSKGGGSSYEQYF.

This clonotype has a count of ten or more. V is TRBV7-6 and J is TRBJ1-1; maybe TRBD1 (6 bases). There are 14 residues in the CDR3. Trimming pared 6 bases from V and 4 bases from J, leaving 15 bases between. Germline lookup yields CDR1 SGHVS and CDR2 FNYEAQ. The CDR3 loop is CASSSEGEVTEAFF. The DNA of the CDR3 is TGTGCCAGCAGTTCGGAGGGGGAGGTCACTGAAGCTTTCTTT.

This clonotype was detected many times. The genes are TRBV4-1 and TRBJ2-1, with 9 nucleotides matching TRBD1. Germline CDR1 reads MGHRA; CDR2 reads YSYEKL. Losses at the gene ends were 0 bases for V and 6 bases for J; bases not matched to a gene: 6. This CDR3 comprises 16 residues. The chain's CDR3 is CASSQDKTGGVNEQFF. The DNA for the CDR3 is TGCGCCAGCAGCCAAGATAAAACAGGGGGCGTCAATGAGCAGTTCTTC.

At least ten counts were recorded for this clonotype. The chain carries TRBV7-2 and TRBJ2-1, with D perhaps matching TRBD2 (6 bases). The CDR3 is made up of 14 amino acids. The V gene's germline CDR1 is SGHTA and CDR2 FQGNSA. Trimming removed 8 bases at V and 3 bases at J, with 14 bases between. The CDR3 loop is CASCSSGFYNEQFF. For the CDR3, the DNA is TGTGCCAGCTGCAGTAGCGGATTCTACAATGAGCAGTTCTTC.

This clonotype was found many times. The chain carries TRBV7-2 and TRBJ1-6; D call uncertain. CDR3 length: 15 residues. CDR1 SGHTA and CDR2 FQGNSA come from the germline V gene. The ends were cut back, 5 bases at V and 0 bases at J, with 8 bases in the middle. CDR3 loop: CASSLQSSYNSPLHF. DNA of the CDR3: TGTGCCAGCAGCCTACAGAGCTCCTATAATTCACCCCTCCACTTT.

This clonotype showed up many times. This sequence may be a read error, since a much larger clone differs from it by one base. The chain joins TRBV2 to TRBJ1-1; D perhaps matches TRBD1 (6 bases). Germline assignment: CDR1 SNHLY and CDR2 FYNNEI. The CDR3 covers 13 residues. V lost 6 bases and J 1 base, leaving 9 bases between the germline ends. The CDR3 region has the DNA TGTGCCAGCAGGCCGACAGGGAACACTGAAGCTTTCTTT. Translation: CASRPTGNTEAFF.

V and J are TRBV23-1 and TRBJ2-6; unclear D gene. TRBV23-1 is annotated as an ORF whose role is uncertain. V lost 7 bases and J lost 0, with 4 bases in between. The CDR3 spans 13 residues. CDR3: CASMPSGANVLTF. The CDR3 nucleotides are TGCGCCAGCATGCCCTCTGGGGCCAACGTCCTGACTTTC.

At least ten counts were recorded for this clonotype. The chain uses TRBV18 and TRBJ1-1; 8 bases align to TRBD1. The germline V gene encodes CDR1 KGHSH and CDR2 LQKENI. There are 15 residues in the CDR3. V lost 6 bases, J lost 2 bases, and 8 bases stayed unmatched. The CDR3 DNA reads as TGTGCCAGCTCCCCCGACAGGGGAGGAAACACTGAAGCTTTCTTT. Translating it yields CASSPDRGGNTEAFF.

This clonotype was detected many times. The chain's CDR3 is CASSLEGTRQETQYF. DNA of the CDR3: TGTGCCAGCAGCTTAGAGGGGACAAGGCAAGAGACCCAGTACTTC. The gene calls are TRBV7-2 and TRBJ2-5; perhaps TRBD1 as D (6 bases). This CDR3 has 15 residues. The germline gives CDR1 SGHTA, CDR2 FQGNSA. V lost 1 base and J lost 2, with 11 bases in between.

This clonotype was counted a few times. Here the CDR3 reads CASSLGQGTPNEQFF. In DNA, the CDR3 is TGTGCCAGCAGCTTAGGACAGGGCACTCCCAATGAGCAGTTCTTC. This chain links TRBV11-3 with TRBJ2-1, with 7 bases lining up with TRBD1. Germline-derived CDR1 and CDR2 are SGHNT and YENEEA. The V gene end was trimmed by 1 base and the J gene end by 6 bases; junction bases not matched to a gene: 6. This CDR3 comprises 15 residues.

This clonotype was recorded at least ten times. CDR3 amino acids: CSARVQGVDQPQHF. CDR3 bases: TGCAGTGCTAGAGTTCAGGGGGTTGATCAGCCCCAGCATTTT. The gene calls are TRBV20-1 and TRBJ1-5, with 7 bases that match TRBD1. The V gene's germline CDR1 is DFQATT and CDR2 SNEGSKA (reference sequence). Trimming cost V 1 base and J 5 bases; bases outside gene matches: 5. The length of the CDR3 is 14 residues.

This clonotype was recorded a few times. This sequence joins TRBV7-2 and TRBJ2-2; D call uncertain. The CDR3 loop spans 16 amino acids. Trimming stripped 5 bases from V and 0 bases from J, with 13 bases between. Germline CDR1 SGHTA, CDR2 FQGNSA. The CDR3, as DNA: TGTGCCAGCAGCGGGTACAATGAGGCGAACACCGGGGAGCTGTTTTTT. Amino acid sequence: CASSGYNEANTGELFF. Looking up the rest from reference TRBV7-2 and TRBJ2-2 gives the full variable domain: GAGVSQSPSNKVTEKGKDVELRCDPISGHTALYWYRQSLGQGLEFLIYFQGNSAPDKSGLPSDRFSAERTGGSVSTLTIQRTQQEDSAVYLCASSGYNEANTGELFFGEGSRLTVL.

This clonotype was picked up a small number of times. The chain couples TRBV30 to TRBJ2-3; TRBD1 matches at 7 bases. V lost 8 bases, J lost 1 base, and 9 bases stayed unmatched. CDR3 length: 14 amino acids. In germline, CDR1 is GTSNPN, CDR2 SVGIG (reference sequence). The CDR3 spells CARLGDSGTDTQYF. CDR3 bases: TGTGCCCGGCTTGGGGACAGTGGCACAGATACGCAGTATTTT. The variable domain in full, completed from reference TRBV30 and TRBJ2-3, reads SQTIHQWPATLVQPVGSPLSLECTVEGTSNPNLYWYRQAAGRGLQLLFYSVGIGQISSEVPQNLSASRPQDRQFILSSKKLLLSDSGFYLCARLGDSGTDTQYFGPGTRLTVL.

Many counts were recorded for this clonotype. This rearrangement joins TRBV7-2 to TRBJ2-7; no reliable D call. From germline, CDR1 is SGHTA and CDR2 FQGNSA. CDR3 length: 11 residues. V was pared by 2 bases and J by 3 bases, with 2 bases between. In DNA form, the CDR3 reads TGTGCCAGCAGCTTATTCTACGAGCAGTACTTC. Translated, it gives CASSLFYEQYF.

This clonotype was counted ten times or more. The chain has TRBV27 and TRBJ2-2, with unresolved D. The germline CDR1 and CDR2 sequences are MNHEY and SMNVEV (reference sequence). Between the trimmed V and J ends, which lost 0 bases and 5 bases, there was a span of 7 bases. This CDR3 has 14 amino acids. CDR3 nucleotides: TGTGCCAGCAGTTTATCCGTGGGGACCGGGGAGCTGTTTTTT. Its protein product is CASSLSVGTGELFF.

This clonotype was picked up many times. This chain uses TRBV4-1 with TRBJ2-5, with TRBD1 matching over 8 bases. Germline V CDR1 and CDR2: MGHRA, YSYEKL. Unmatched junction bases numbered 10, after V lost 3 bases and J lost 7 bases. The CDR3 covers 15 residues. The CDR3 region has the DNA TGCGCCAGCAGCCAGGAGACAGGGGTTTGGGGGACCCAGTACTTC. It is translated as CASSQETGVWGTQYF.

This clonotype was picked up a small number of times. The V and J genes are TRBV6-1 and TRBJ2-7, with 8 bases fitting TRBD2. The CDR3 is 14 residues long. CDR1 is MNHNS, CDR2 SASEGT, per germline. V shed 5 bases, J shed 2 bases, and the junction held 5 bases outside the gene matches. CDR3 DNA: TGTGCCAGCAGTCCGGGACTAGGGCCCTACGAGCAGTACTTC. It specifies CASSPGLGPYEQYF.

This clonotype was counted at least ten times. V is TRBV5-6 and J is TRBJ1-5, with D uncertain. The length of the CDR3 is 12 residues. Trimming took off 1 base at V and 5 bases at J, with 4 bases between the two ends. Germline V gene lookup returns CDR1 SGHDT and CDR2 YYEEEE. The CDR3 protein is CASSLLDQPQHF. The CDR3 DNA reads TGTGCCAGCAGCTTGCTGGATCAGCCCCAGCATTTT.

In this sample, this clonotype turned up many times. This chain uses TRBV24-1 with TRBJ1-5; possibly TRBD1 for D (5 bases). Trimming shortened V by 5 bases and J by 5 bases, and 15 bases separated the two germline ends. Germline CDR1 KGHDR, CDR2 SFDVKD. This CDR3 region has 15 residues. CDR3 nucleotides: TGTGCCACCAGTGGCTCCGGGACGGGCTATCAGCCCCAGCATTTT. It encodes CATSGSGTGYQPQHF.

This clonotype was observed at least ten times. This sequence joins TRBV7-3 and TRBJ2-2, with 8 bases identical to TRBD1. V trimming: 5 bases; J trimming: 3 bases; junction bases outside the gene matches: 2. CDR3 length: 14 amino acids. CDR1 is SGHTA and CDR2 is FQGTGA in the germline V gene. The chain's CDR3 is CASSQTGDTGELFF. The CDR3 DNA reads TGTGCCAGCAGCCAGACAGGGGACACCGGGGAGCTGTTTTTT.

This clonotype has at least ten counts. The rearrangement links TRBV7-2 to TRBJ2-3, with D possibly TRBD2 on 6 matching bases. V shed 5 bases and J shed 3 bases, with 12 bases lying between them. Germline assignment: CDR1 SGHTA and CDR2 FQGNSA. The CDR3 is 14 amino acids. The CDR3 nucleotides read TGTGCCAGCAGCCGGAGGGCCGCTACAGATACGCAGTATTTT. Residues: CASSRRAATDTQYF.

This clonotype occurred many times. The chain employs TRBV20-1 and TRBJ2-7; D unclear. In germline, CDR1 is DFQATT, CDR2 SNEGSKA (reference sequence). This CDR3 is built from 13 residues. V was cut by 6 bases and J by 9 bases, with 21 bases left in between. This CDR3 reads CSAQEAHRLGQYF. The CDR3 bases are TGCAGTGCCCAAGAGGCTCATCGACTCGGGCAGTACTTC.

This clonotype was seen a handful of times. This chain joins TRBV3-1 and TRBJ2-3; weak D call: TRBD2 (6 bases). Germline values: CDR1 LGHDT, CDR2 YNNKEL (reference sequence). There are 12 residues in the CDR3. V lost 3 bases to trimming and J lost 8 bases, with 9 bases between them. This chain's CDR3 is CASSHHGGTQYF. The CDR3 nucleotides are TGTGCCAGCAGCCATCACGGGGGTACGCAGTATTTT.

This clonotype was found many times. This chain uses TRBV28 with TRBJ1-2; unclear D gene. The CDR3 extends over 14 amino acids. From germline, CDR1 is MDHEN and CDR2 SYDVKM. Trimming removed 5 bases from V and 4 bases from J, with 14 bases in between. CDR3 nucleotides: TGTGCCAGCAGTCTAGCGGCCCCAACCTATGGCTACACCTTC. Translation gives CASSLAAPTYGYTF.